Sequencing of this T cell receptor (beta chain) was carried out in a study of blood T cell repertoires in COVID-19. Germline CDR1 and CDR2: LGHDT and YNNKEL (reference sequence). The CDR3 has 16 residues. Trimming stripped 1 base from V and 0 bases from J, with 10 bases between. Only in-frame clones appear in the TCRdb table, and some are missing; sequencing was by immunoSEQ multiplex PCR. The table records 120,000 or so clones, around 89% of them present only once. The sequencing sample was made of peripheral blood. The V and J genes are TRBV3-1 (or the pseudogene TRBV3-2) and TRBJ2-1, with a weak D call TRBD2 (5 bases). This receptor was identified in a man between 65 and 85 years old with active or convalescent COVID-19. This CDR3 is CASSQVGLDSYNEQFF. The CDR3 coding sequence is TGTGCCAGCAGCCAAGTAGGACTTGACTCCTACAATGAGCAGTTCTTC.